The 26 T cell receptor beta chains below were found in one sample sequenced in a study of cytomegalovirus exposure and HLA in healthy donors. With 60 Vbeta and 13 Jbeta primers, the PCR was carried out. Produced via immunoSEQ multiplex PCR; TCRdb's table is partial and in-frame only. The table lists some 130,000 clones, with 1.6% in the top ten. The sequenced material came from PBMCs. Source of these receptors: a woman aged 40 to 55 in good health and CMV-seropositive.

The chain combines TRBV19 with TRBJ2-7; no clear D gene. Per germline, CDR1 LNHDA and CDR2 SQIVND (reference sequence). Trimming pared 0 bases from V and 7 bases from J, leaving 19 bases between. The CDR3 totals 16 residues. The CDR3 DNA is TGTGCCAGTAGTATAGATGCCGGTGCCTCCTCTAAAGAGCAGTACTTC. Its translation: CASSIDAGASSKEQYF.

V is TRBV10-3 and J is TRBJ2-5, with 9 bases aligning to TRBD2. The CDR3 length is 15 residues. The germline CDR1 and CDR2 sequences are ENHRY and SYGVKD. After removal of 6 bases from V and 9 bases from J, the junction contained 14 bases not matched to a gene. CDR3 DNA sequence: TGTGCCATCAGCAAGGGACTAGCTCAAAGGGAAGCCCAGTACTTC. Translating it yields CAISKGLAQREAQYF.

The chain employs TRBV6-1 and TRBJ2-7; D is uncertain. Trimming stripped 7 bases from V and 6 bases from J, with 13 bases between. This CDR3 comprises 12 residues. Looked up from germline, CDR1 is MNHNS and CDR2 is SASEGT. The CDR3 region has the DNA TGTGCCAGCACTACTTATCCCCCCGAGCAGTACTTC. Encoded protein: CASTTYPPEQYF.

The V gene is TRBV29-1, the J gene TRBJ2-1, with 14 bases matching TRBD2. The CDR3 spans 20 residues. Germline V lookup: CDR1 SQVTM, CDR2 ANQGSEA. J was trimmed by 4 bases and V by 3 bases; bases with no gene match: 17. The CDR3 DNA reads TGCAGCGTTGAGGGTCCGGGACTAGCGGGAGAAGGGGCCCCTTACAATGAGCAGTTCTTC. Amino acids: CSVEGPGLAGEGAPYNEQFF.

The chain employs TRBV19 and TRBJ2-2, with 8 positions matching TRBD2. J lost 6 bases, V lost 5 bases, and 2 bases had no gene match. The CDR3 extends over 13 amino acids. Looked up from germline, CDR1 is LNHDA and CDR2 is SQIVND (reference sequence). This CDR3 reads CASSPGLAGELFF. The CDR3 DNA reads TGTGCCAGTAGTCCGGGACTAGCCGGGGAGCTGTTTTTT.

For this clone: An end of the junction differs from the germline gene, which may be a read error. This rearrangement joins TRBV7-9 to TRBJ2-1, with TRBD2 matching 10 bases. The CDR3 runs to 15 residues. CDR1 and CDR2 from the germline V gene are SEHNR and FQNEAQ (reference sequence). As DNA, the CDR3 is TGTGCCAGCAGGTTAGGAGCGGGAGGGAACAATGAGCAGTTCTTC. Translation gives CASRLGAGGNNEQFF.

The chain links TRBV23-1 to TRBJ2-6, with 7 bases aligning to TRBD2. TRBV23-1 is reported as an ORF; its role is uncertain. The CDR3 is 15 amino acids. V shed 10 bases and J 0 bases; nucleotides not matched to a gene: 6. CDR3 amino acids: CATSGRGSGANVLTF. CDR3 DNA: TGCGCCACCTCTGGGAGGGGCTCTGGGGCCAACGTCCTGACTTTC.

This chain uses TRBV7-9 with TRBJ2-7; D perhaps matches TRBD2 (5 bases). This CDR3 has 14 amino acids. V was clipped by 3 bases and J by 3 bases, with 12 bases between them. Germline values: CDR1 SEHNR, CDR2 FQNEAQ (reference sequence). CDR3 region: CASSFGPGLYEQYF. In DNA form, the CDR3 reads TGTGCCAGCAGCTTTGGCCCTGGACTCTACGAGCAGTACTTC.

The chain uses TRBV6-6 and TRBJ1-2, with D uncertain. Germline V gene sequence: CDR1 MNHNY, CDR2 SVGAGI (reference sequence). Between the trimmed V and J ends, which lost 2 bases and 7 bases, there was a span of 8 bases. CDR3 length: 12 amino acids. DNA for the CDR3: TGTGCCAGCAGTTACCCAGGAGGTGGCTACACCTTC. Protein product: CASSYPGGGYTF.

The gene calls are TRBV4-2 and TRBJ2-7; D unclear. V lost 1 base and J lost 5, with 6 bases in between. This CDR3 is built from 12 residues. CDR1 is LGHNA, CDR2 YNFKEQ, per germline. The CDR3: CASSQVGDEQYF. In nucleotides, the CDR3 is TGTGCCAGCAGCCAAGTGGGCGACGAGCAGTACTTC.

J is TRBJ1-5 and V is TRBV7-3; D ambiguous. The V and J ends lost 2 bases and 7 bases respectively, with 15 bases between them. CDR1 is SGHTA and CDR2 is FQGTGA in the germline V gene. The CDR3 spans 15 residues. The CDR3 loop is CASSLYRVLWQPQHF. Written as DNA, the CDR3 is TGTGCCAGCAGCTTATACCGGGTCTTATGGCAGCCCCAGCATTTT. Filled out from reference TRBV7-3 and TRBJ1-5, the complete variable domain reads GAGVSQTPSNKVTEKGKYVELRCDPISGHTALYWYRQSLGQGPEFLIYFQGTGAADDSGLPNDRFFAVRPEGSVSTLKIQRTERGDSAVYLCASSLYRVLWQPQHFGDGTRLSIL.

The chain has TRBV5-1 and TRBJ2-7, with a tentative D call TRBD1 (6 bases). Between the trimmed V and J ends, which lost 7 bases and 5 bases, there was a span of 16 bases. CDR3 length equals 13 residues. CDR1 and CDR2 from the germline V gene are SGHRS and YFSETQ. Here the CDR3 reads CASSSQGIDEQYF. CDR3 nucleotide sequence: TGCGCCAGCTCCTCCCAGGGGATCGACGAGCAGTACTTC.

J is TRBJ2-7 and V is TRBV5-1; weak D call: TRBD1 (7 bases). V lost 3 bases, J lost 4 bases, and 20 bases lay in between. In germline, CDR1 is SGHRS, CDR2 YFSETQ. The CDR3 sequence is 16 residues long. CDR3 coding DNA: TGCGCCAGCAGCTCCGGAGGGGGCGGGATAGGATACGAGCAGTACTTC. Encoded protein: CASSSGGGGIGYEQYF. The full variable domain, in which reference TRBV5-1 and TRBJ2-7 provide the parts outside the CDR3, is KAGVTQTPRYLIKTRGQQVTLSCSPISGHRSVSWYQQTPGQGLQFLFEYFSETQRNKGNFPGRFSGRQFSNSRSEMNVSTLELGDSALYLCASSSGGGGIGYEQYFGPGTRLTVT.

The rearrangement joins TRBV5-1 to TRBJ1-2; D gene ambiguous. With 0 bases removed from V and 2 bases from J, the gap between germline ends came to 8 bases. The CDR3 loop spans 14 amino acids. Germline CDR1 SGHRS, CDR2 YFSETQ. As DNA, the CDR3 is TGCGCCAGCAGCTTGGGACTAGAAAACTATGGCTACACCTTC. Protein sequence: CASSLGLENYGYTF.

This chain links TRBV12-1 with TRBJ2-3; the tabulated D call, TRBD2, remains unverified against the DNA. TRBV12-1 constitutes a pseudogene. The length of the CDR3 is 17 residues. CDR3 DNA sequence: TGTGCCAGCAGCAAGAGCAAGCTAGCGGCATCAACAGATACGCAGTATTTT. It specifies CASSKSKLAASTDTQYF.

The rearrangement joins TRBV19 to TRBJ1-1; 7 bases are a match to TRBD1. CDR1 is LNHDA, CDR2 SQIVND, per germline (reference sequence). The V and J ends lost 4 bases and 5 bases, in that order; junction bases with no gene match: 4. The CDR3 consists of 13 residues. The CDR3 region has the DNA TGTGCCAGTAGTACTTTACAGGGGACTGAAGCTTTCTTT. Its translation is CASSTLQGTEAFF. The entire variable domain, with the rest obtained from reference TRBV19 and TRBJ1-1, is as follows: DGGITQSPKYLFRKEGQNVTLSCEQNLNHDAMYWYRQDPGQGLRLIYYSQIVNDFQKGDIAEGYSVSREKKESFPLTVTSAQKNPTAFYLCASSTLQGTEAFFGQGTRLTVV.

The chain combines TRBV19 with TRBJ2-2; 12 bases fit TRBD1. The CDR3 has 15 amino acids. Losses at the gene ends were 5 bases for V and 5 bases for J; bases not matched to a gene: 3. Germline CDR1 reads LNHDA; CDR2 reads SQIVND (reference sequence). CDR3 coding DNA: TGTGCCAGTAGTCCGGGACAGGGGGCGACCGGGGAGCTGTTTTTT. It is translated as CASSPGQGATGELFF.

This rearrangement joins TRBV9 to TRBJ2-7; 9 bases align to TRBD2. After removal of 4 bases from V and 2 bases from J, the junction contained 4 bases not matched to a gene. CDR3 size: 14 residues. Germline CDR1 SGDLS, CDR2 YYNGEE. CDR3 in DNA: TGTGCCAGCAGCCCGCGGGGGGGTCCCTACGAGCAGTACTTC. It is translated as CASSPRGGPYEQYF.

The genes are TRBV6-6 and TRBJ1-5, with D possibly matching TRBD1 (5 bases). Trimming took off 6 bases at V and 2 bases at J, with 5 bases between the two ends. The CDR3 loop spans 12 amino acids. Germline V gene sequence: CDR1 MNHNY, CDR2 SVGAGI (reference sequence). In DNA, the CDR3 is TGTGCCAGCAGACAGGGCAATCAGCCCCAGCATTTT. Encoded protein: CASRQGNQPQHF.

The chain carries TRBV5-4 and TRBJ2-7; 11 positions agree with TRBD1. Trimming at V came to 5 bases and at J to 6 bases, leaving 10 bases not matched to a gene. This CDR3 spans 15 amino acids. The germline gives CDR1 SGHNT, CDR2 YYREEE (reference sequence). In DNA, the CDR3 is TGTGCCAGCAGTCCGCGGACAGGGGGCGTAGGCGAGCAGTACTTC. It yields the protein CASSPRTGGVGEQYF.

The chain joins TRBV4-1 to TRBJ2-1; 8 bases agree with TRBD2. The CDR3 is 17 amino acids. The germline V gene has CDR1 MGHRA and CDR2 YSYEKL. V was clipped by 0 bases and J by 4 bases; unmatched bases: 8. CDR3 sequence: CASSQEKRESFYNEQFF. The CDR3 coding sequence is TGCGCCAGCAGCCAAGAAAAGCGGGAGAGTTTTTACAATGAGCAGTTCTTC.

The V call is TRBV5-1, the J call TRBJ2-3, with 8 positions matching TRBD1. V trimming: 4 bases; J trimming: 2 bases; junction bases outside the gene matches: 9. Per germline, CDR1 SGHRS and CDR2 YFSETQ. The CDR3 has 16 amino acids. CDR3 coding DNA: TGCGCCAGCAGCGTTCGACAGGGGTTGTCCACAGATACGCAGTATTTT. It codes for CASSVRQGLSTDTQYF.

J is TRBJ2-7 and V is TRBV14; TRBD1 aligns across 7 bases. Unmatched junction bases numbered 8, after V lost 1 base and J lost 11 bases. This CDR3 has 13 amino acids. Germline CDR1 is SGHDN and CDR2 is FVKESK. Here the CDR3 reads CASSQGQGRAEYF. CDR3 DNA: TGTGCCAGCAGCCAAGGACAGGGCCGGGCGGAGTACTTC.

This chain uses TRBV28 with TRBJ2-6, with D unclear. The CDR3 is made up of 17 amino acids. Trimming cost V 3 bases and J 0 bases, with 12 bases left between them. Germline lookup yields CDR1 MDHEN and CDR2 SYDVKM. Here the CDR3 reads CASSFTGWISGANVLTF. The CDR3 DNA follows: TGTGCCAGCAGTTTTACGGGTTGGATCTCTGGGGCCAACGTCCTGACTTTC.

The V and J genes are TRBV5-1 and TRBJ1-2, with D perhaps matching TRBD1 (5 bases). V was cut by 3 bases and J by 6 bases, with 27 bases left in between. CDR3 length: 18 amino acids. Germline lookup yields CDR1 SGHRS and CDR2 YFSETQ. The DNA of the CDR3 is TGCGCCAGCAGCTCGCCAGACCTGGGCCTGCAGGGATTCAATGGCTACACCTTC. Its translation is CASSSPDLGLQGFNGYTF.

V and J are TRBV7-8 and TRBJ2-7; 8 nucleotides line up with TRBD2. Losses at the gene ends were 4 bases for V and 12 bases for J; bases not matched to a gene: 17. Germline CDR1 SGHVS, CDR2 FQNEAQ. The CDR3 covers 15 residues. As DNA, the CDR3 is TGTGCCAGCAGCTCCTACGGGGGGGCCCGGGATGTGTGGTACTTC. This gives the protein CASSSYGGARDVWYF.